The T cell receptor beta chain under discussion was sequenced for a study of cytomegalovirus exposure and HLA in healthy donors. Germline assignment: CDR1 SGHRS and CDR2 YFSETQ. J was trimmed by 3 bases and V by 4 bases; bases with no gene match: 10. The CDR3 covers 16 residues. PCR employed 60 Vbeta and 13 Jbeta primers. TCRdb keeps only in-frame clones here, not all; method: immunoSEQ multiplex PCR. The sample carries more than 110,000 clones, 75% to 90% recorded once. The genes are TRBV5-1 and TRBJ2-1, with TRBD1 identical over 7 bases. The sequenced material came from PBMCs. This TCR derives from a female donor in good health and CMV-seronegative. The CDR3, as DNA: TGCGCCAGCAGCCGGGGCGACAGGGCGATCTACAATGAGCAGTTCTTC. Its translation is CASSRGDRAIYNEQFF.